Following are 13 T cell receptor beta chains from one sample sequenced in a study of beta chain features in type 1 diabetes. Isolated RNA was reverse transcribed in full, so expressed TCRB transcripts were sequenced. Only in-frame clones appear in the TCRdb table, and some are missing; sequencing was by immunoSEQ multiplex PCR. The sample has under 350,000 clones; 8% are singletons. Sequenced: central memory CD4+ T cells from blood. The receptors originated from a young woman in good health.

This clone was observed a few times. Mismatch with germline at one junction end may stem from a read error. Here the CDR3 DNA reads TGCGCCAGCAGCCTCTATGGGACTCCGAACACTGAAGCTTTCTTT. Protein sequence: CASSLYGTPNTEAFF. J is TRBJ1-1 and V is TRBV7-3, with D possibly being TRBD1 (5 bases). The CDR3 spans 15 residues. CDR1 and CDR2 (germline): SGHTA, FQGTGA.

The chain couples TRBV4-2 to TRBJ1-2; D uncertain. V lost 0 bases to trimming and J lost 0 bases, with 8 bases between them. CDR3 length: 15 amino acids. Germline loops: CDR1 LGHNA, CDR2 YNFKEQ. DNA of the CDR3: TGTGCCAGCAGCCAAGACATCAGGACTAACTATGGCTACACCTTC. Residues: CASSQDIRTNYGYTF.

The table lists this clone with a few counts. The chain employs TRBV5-4 and TRBJ2-5; D gene uncertain. The germline V gene encodes CDR1 SGHNT and CDR2 YYREEE (reference sequence). The CDR3 has 12 amino acids. V shed 0 bases and J shed 4 bases, with 4 bases lying between them. CDR3 in amino acids: CASSLVRETQYF. The CDR3 coding sequence is TGTGCCAGCAGCTTGGTGCGAGAGACCCAGTACTTC.

This clone was found a few times. The chain recombines TRBV27 with TRBJ2-2, with D hard to call. Germline V gene lookup returns CDR1 MNHEY and CDR2 SMNVEV (reference sequence). The CDR3 totals 15 residues. With 0 bases removed from V and 2 bases from J, the gap between germline ends came to 7 bases. This CDR3 reads CASSLSGPNTGELFF. Written as DNA, the CDR3 is TGTGCCAGCAGTTTATCAGGACCCAACACCGGGGAGCTGTTTTTT.

The rearrangement links TRBV5-1 to TRBJ2-7; TRBD1 aligns across 10 bases. V was clipped by 2 bases and J by 3 bases; unmatched bases: 2. From germline, CDR1 is SGHRS and CDR2 YFSETQ. The CDR3 runs to 14 residues. The CDR3 DNA reads as TGCGCCAGCAGCTTCGGACAGGGGGACTACGAGCAGTACGTC. Translated: CASSFGQGDYEQYV.

The chain combines TRBV29-1 with TRBJ1-1; a possible D gene is TRBD1 (6 bases). Germline-derived CDR1 and CDR2 are SQVTM and ANQGSEA. The CDR3 length is 14 residues. Trimming took off 6 bases at V and 2 bases at J, with 16 bases between the two ends. The CDR3, as DNA: TGCAGCGTCAAGGTGGACAGCTATAACACTGAAGCTTTCTTT. Its protein product is CSVKVDSYNTEAFF.

This clone appeared a few times. The chain couples TRBV7-9 to TRBJ2-3; 9 bases are a match to TRBD1. The CDR3 runs 16 residues. Germline V gives CDR1 SEHNR, CDR2 FQNEAQ (reference sequence). With V trimmed by 5 bases and J by 4 bases, 10 bases remained unmatched. This CDR3 reads CASSRGPGQGADTQYF. Here the CDR3 DNA reads TGTGCCAGCAGCAGGGGCCCGGGACAGGGAGCAGATACGCAGTATTTT.

There are a few counts of this clone. This chain links TRBV18 with TRBJ1-1; D is perhaps TRBD1 (5 bases). This CDR3 contains 14 residues. Germline V gene data show CDR1 as KGHSH and CDR2 as LQKENI. V lost 4 bases to trimming and J lost 4 bases, with 13 bases between them. The CDR3 DNA follows: TGTGCCAGCTCACTCGGGACGGGGCTCACTGAAGCTTTCTTT. It is translated as CASSLGTGLTEAFF.

This clone was picked up a small number of times. The chain has TRBV19 and TRBJ2-7; TRBD2 matches at 7 bases. The trim removed 7 bases at V and 3 bases at J, leaving 12 bases unmatched. CDR1 is LNHDA and CDR2 is SQIVND in the germline V gene (reference sequence). The CDR3 is 15 amino acids. The CDR3 loop is CASTDGAGTGYEQYF. CDR3 in DNA: TGTGCCAGTACCGATGGAGCGGGAACGGGCTACGAGCAGTACTTC.

This clone was seen at least ten times. This chain uses TRBV29-1 with TRBJ1-5; 7 nucleotides agree with TRBD1. This CDR3 has 15 residues. Losses at the gene ends were 5 bases for V and 6 bases for J; bases not matched to a gene: 13. Germline V gene data show CDR1 as SQVTM and CDR2 as ANQGSEA. Here the CDR3 reads CSVSAGTDGSQPQHF. The CDR3 DNA sequence: TGCAGCGTTTCGGCCGGGACAGATGGGAGTCAGCCCCAGCATTTT.

This clone was seen only a few times. The V and J genes are TRBV7-9 and TRBJ2-5; no clear D gene. In germline, CDR1 is SEHNR, CDR2 FQNEAQ (reference sequence). The CDR3 sequence is 14 residues long. V shed 3 bases and J shed 5 bases, with 13 bases lying between them. This CDR3 reads CASSFTGSRETQYF. The DNA of the CDR3 is TGTGCCAGCAGCTTCACCGGGTCCCGGGAGACCCAGTACTTC.

V and J are TRBV11-2 and TRBJ1-6, with D tentatively TRBD1 (6 bases). The CDR3 covers 16 residues. In germline, CDR1 is SGHAT, CDR2 FQNNGV. Trimming took 4 bases from V and 8 from J, leaving 18 bases between them. As DNA, the CDR3 is TGTGCCAGCAGCTCCTCCGCGTCCGGGGGCCATTCACCCCTCCACTTT. It is translated as CASSSSASGGHSPLHF. The full variable domain, rest sourced from reference TRBV11-2 and TRBJ1-6, is EAGVAQSPRYKIIEKRQSVAFWCNPISGHATLYWYQQILGQGPKLLIQFQNNGVVDDSQLPKDRFSAERLKGVDSTLKIQPAKLEDSAVYLCASSSSASGGHSPLHFGNGTRLTVT.

This clone was seen a few times. The J gene is TRBJ1-4, the V gene TRBV5-6; D is uncertain. There are 13 residues in the CDR3. The ends were cut back, 2 bases at V and 8 bases at J, with 10 bases in the middle. From germline, CDR1 is SGHDT and CDR2 YYEEEE. The CDR3 bases are TGTGCCAGCAGCTTTAGAGTAGGGGAAAAACTGTTTTTT. It translates to CASSFRVGEKLFF.